Following are 31 T cell receptor beta chains from one sample sequenced in a study of blood T cell repertoires in COVID-19. The assay was immunoSEQ multiplex PCR, and TCRdb's table has in-frame clones only and misses some. The sample comprises a few hundred thousand clones, around four fifths of which are singletons, and less than 6% rests with the top ten. The sequencing sample was made of PBMCs or T cells enriched from blood (not recorded which). These receptors were collected from a woman aged 45-65 years who had recovered from COVID-19.

The chain recombines TRBV2 with TRBJ2-7, with D perhaps TRBD1 (5 bases). The CDR3 has 14 residues. CDR1 is SNHLY and CDR2 is FYNNEI in the germline V gene. V was cut by 4 bases and J by 1 base, with 11 bases left in between. The CDR3 region has the DNA TGTGCCAGCAGTGGTCGCCAGGGATCCTACGAGCAGTACTTC. Encoded protein: CASSGRQGSYEQYF.

This clone has a handful of counts. The gene calls are TRBV30 and TRBJ2-7, with D maybe TRBD1 (5 bases). Germline V gene sequence: CDR1 GTSNPN, CDR2 SVGIG (reference sequence). The CDR3 is 16 amino acids. Trimming removed 2 bases from V and 4 bases from J, with 21 bases in between. The CDR3 loop reads CAWSSVQGGVQYEQYF. The CDR3 DNA reads as TGTGCCTGGAGTTCGGTCCAGGGCGGCGTACAATACGAGCAGTACTTC.

The chain joins TRBV28 to TRBJ1-1; 8 bases agree with TRBD1. CDR3 length: 14 residues. Germline CDR1 is MDHEN and CDR2 is SYDVKM. V dropped 7 bases and J dropped 4; count of bases not matched to a gene: 8. The CDR3 region has the DNA TGTGCCAGCACCACAAACAGGGGGAGCACTGAAGCTTTCTTT. It encodes CASTTNRGSTEAFF. The full variable domain, its missing parts supplied by reference TRBV28 and TRBJ1-1, is DVKVTQSSRYLVKRTGEKVFLECVQDMDHENMFWYRQDPGLGLRLIYFSYDVKMKEKGDIPEGYSVSREKKERFSLILESASTNQTSMYLCASTTNRGSTEAFFGQGTRLTVV.

The V call is TRBV25-1, the J call TRBJ1-1; the D gene is possibly TRBD1 (6 bases). V was cut by 7 bases and J by 2 bases, with 14 bases left in between. The CDR3 is 14 amino acids. Germline CDR1 is MGHDK and CDR2 is SYGVNS. The CDR3 nucleotides are TGTGCCAGCACTCCGTTAGGGGGTAACACTGAAGCTTTCTTT. It specifies CASTPLGGNTEAFF.

The chain combines TRBV6-1 with TRBJ1-6, with D possibly being TRBD1 (6 bases). Trimming took off 3 bases at V and 6 bases at J, with 12 bases between the two ends. This CDR3 contains 15 residues. The germline V gene encodes CDR1 MNHNS and CDR2 SASEGT. CDR3 DNA: TGTGCCAGCAGTGACACAGGGTTCAGTAATTCACCCCTCCACTTT. It encodes CASSDTGFSNSPLHF.

This chain joins TRBV2 and TRBJ2-3, with D uncertain. V dropped 4 bases and J dropped 3 bases, with 11 bases sitting between them. The germline gives CDR1 SNHLY, CDR2 FYNNEI. This CDR3 contains 14 residues. CDR3 sequence: CASSVRSLTDTQYF. CDR3 DNA sequence: TGTGCCAGCAGTGTCCGGAGCCTTACAGATACGCAGTATTTT.

This chain joins TRBV14 and TRBJ1-4; no definite D call. Trimming shortened V by 3 bases and J by 6 bases, and 14 bases separated the two germline ends. The V gene's germline CDR1 is SGHDN and CDR2 FVKESK. The CDR3 is made up of 15 amino acids. CDR3 region: CASSHHPPRDEKLFF. The CDR3 coding sequence is TGTGCCAGCAGCCACCATCCTCCCCGGGATGAAAAACTGTTTTTT.

The rearrangement uses TRBV2 and TRBJ2-7; 7 bases fit TRBD2. Looked up from germline, CDR1 is SNHLY and CDR2 is FYNNEI. The CDR3 is 14 amino acids. V trimming: 4 bases; J trimming: 3 bases; junction bases outside the gene matches: 6. CDR3 protein: CASSVKREGYEQYF. In DNA form, the CDR3 reads TGTGCCAGCAGTGTGAAGCGGGAAGGCTACGAGCAGTACTTC.

A single count supports this clone. This chain links TRBV9 with TRBJ1-3, with D perhaps matching TRBD1 (5 bases). CDR1 and CDR2 (germline): SGDLS, YYNGEE. Trimming took off 3 bases at V and 0 bases at J, with 19 bases between the two ends. The CDR3 length is 18 residues. The CDR3 nucleotides are TGTGCCAGCAGCGCGGGGGAGGGTCAGGCGTACTCTGGAAACACCATATATTTT. It specifies CASSAGEGQAYSGNTIYF.

The CDR3 coding sequence is TGCAGCGCCCGACAAGGCCCCTATGAAGCTTTCTTT. It translates to CSARQGPYEAFF. The chain links TRBV29-1 to TRBJ1-1, with D unresolved. The V end lost 7 bases, the J end lost 7 bases, and 16 bases lay between the germline ends. This CDR3 is 12 amino acids long. The V gene's germline CDR1 is SQVTM and CDR2 ANQGSEA.

The chain employs TRBV27 and TRBJ1-6; D remains unclear. The ends were cut back, 2 bases at V and 6 bases at J, with 8 bases in the middle. This CDR3 has 14 residues. Per germline, CDR1 MNHEY and CDR2 SMNVEV (reference sequence). The chain's CDR3 is CASSLREGNSPLHF. The CDR3, as DNA: TGTGCCAGCAGTTTACGAGAGGGTAATTCACCCCTCCACTTT.

The V call is TRBV7-9, the J call TRBJ1-6; 9 nucleotides match TRBD1. V shed 5 bases, J shed 7 bases, and the junction held 9 bases outside the gene matches. Per germline, CDR1 SEHNR and CDR2 FQNEAQ (reference sequence). CDR3 length: 16 amino acids. CDR3 sequence: CASSQLPGQGNSPLHF. CDR3 DNA sequence: TGTGCCAGCAGCCAGCTACCGGGACAGGGAAATTCACCCCTCCACTTT.

The chain is built from TRBV18 and TRBJ2-5; 8 bases are a match to TRBD2. The germline V gene encodes CDR1 KGHSH and CDR2 LQKENI. V lost 3 bases, J lost 3 bases, and 9 bases stayed unmatched. The length of the CDR3 is 16 residues. The CDR3 here is CASSPTISGGKETQYF. CDR3 DNA: TGTGCCAGCTCACCCACCATCAGCGGGGGAAAAGAGACCCAGTACTTC. Looking up the rest from reference TRBV18 and TRBJ2-5 gives the full variable domain: NAGVMQNPRHLVRRRGQEARLRCSPMKGHSHVYWYRQLPEEGLKFMVYLQKENIIDESGMPKERFSAEFPKEGPSILRIQQVVRGDSAAYFCASSPTISGGKETQYFGPGTRLLVL.

V and J are TRBV27 and TRBJ1-1; a possible D gene is TRBD1 (6 bases). Deletions cut 6 bases from V and 4 bases from J, with 21 bases between. CDR3 size: 16 residues. Germline V gives CDR1 MNHEY, CDR2 SMNVEV (reference sequence). Here the CDR3 DNA reads TGTGCCAGCAGAGTCCAGGGGAGAGAGTCAACCACTGAAGCTTTCTTT. Translating it yields CASRVQGRESTTEAFF.

The chain recombines TRBV19 with TRBJ1-4; D uncertain. Trimming cost V 1 base and J 3 bases, with 9 bases left between them. This CDR3 spans 15 amino acids. The germline CDR1 and CDR2 sequences are LNHDA and SQIVND (reference sequence). CDR3 protein: CASSIAGGANEKLFF. DNA of the CDR3: TGTGCCAGTAGTATAGCTGGTGGAGCTAATGAAAAACTGTTTTTT.

Of note for this clone: Given a much more abundant clone one base away, this may be a read error. The gene calls are TRBV11-2 and TRBJ2-7, with TRBD1 matching 10 bases. The germline gives CDR1 SGHAT, CDR2 FQNNGV. This CDR3 spans 15 amino acids. The V and J ends lost 5 bases and 3 bases, in that order; junction bases with no gene match: 7. The CDR3 region is CASSPGQGVIYEQYF. Written as DNA, the CDR3 is TGTGCCAGCAGCCCAGGACAGGGGGTTATCTACGAGCAGTACTTC.

The V call is TRBV9, the J call TRBJ2-1; 13 bases map to TRBD2. From germline, CDR1 is SGDLS and CDR2 YYNGEE. This CDR3 region has 20 residues. The ends lost 0 bases at V and 1 base at J; junction bases unmatched: 10. The CDR3 loop is CASSVAGGLAGAGSYNEQFF. CDR3 nucleotides: TGTGCCAGCAGCGTAGCAGGTGGACTAGCGGGAGCGGGGTCCTACAATGAGCAGTTCTTC.

CDR3 bases: TGTGCCAGTAGTATTCGGGCCTTAGGAGGGAGGTCTTTCTATGGCTACACCTTC. Residues: CASSIRALGGRSFYGYTF. The V gene is TRBV19, the J gene TRBJ1-2; D is unclear. Germline-derived CDR1 and CDR2 are LNHDA and SQIVND (reference sequence). The CDR3 has 18 residues. V was clipped by 3 bases and J by 4 bases, with 24 bases between them.

This clone was detected only a few times. The J gene is TRBJ1-6, the V gene TRBV19; 8 bases map to TRBD1. After removal of 5 bases from V and 5 bases from J, the junction contained 5 bases not matched to a gene. The germline gives CDR1 LNHDA, CDR2 SQIVND (reference sequence). This CDR3 is 15 amino acids long. CDR3 sequence: CASSVQGANNSPLHF. For the CDR3, the DNA is TGTGCCAGTAGTGTTCAGGGGGCGAATAATTCACCCCTCCACTTT.

This rearrangement joins TRBV7-2 to TRBJ2-7, with 10 bases that match TRBD2. From germline, CDR1 is SGHTA and CDR2 FQGNSA. This CDR3 contains 15 residues. After removal of 3 bases from V and 5 bases from J, the junction contained 7 bases not matched to a gene. CDR3 DNA sequence: TGTGCCAGCAGCTTCGCTAGCGGGGGCTGCCACGAGCAGTACTTC. Amino acids: CASSFASGGCHEQYF.

In regard to this clone: A junction end diverges from the germline sequence, so it may reflect a read error. V usage is TRBV5-4 and J usage is TRBJ2-7, with TRBD2 identical over 7 bases. Germline V gives CDR1 SGHNT, CDR2 YYREEE (reference sequence). The CDR3 sequence is 13 residues long. The CDR3 spells CASSLSGAGLVSF. The CDR3 nucleotides are TGTGCCAGCAGCCTCAGCGGGGCCGGCCTAGTCTCCTTC.

The chain has TRBV6-5 and TRBJ1-2; TRBD1 might be the D (6 bases). Germline CDR1 is MNHEY and CDR2 is SVGAGI. The CDR3 is 13 residues long. V was trimmed by 10 bases and J by 1 base, leaving 13 bases between them. The CDR3, as DNA: TGTGCCACGTCGCCGGGACATAACTATGGCTACACCTTC. Translated, it gives CATSPGHNYGYTF.

The chain combines TRBV2 with TRBJ1-2; TRBD1 is a possible D gene (5 bases). The CDR3 has 14 residues. Per the germline V gene, CDR1 is SNHLY and CDR2 is FYNNEI. V lost 3 bases to trimming and J lost 5 bases, with 13 bases between them. This CDR3 is CASSEKGRGYGYTF. The CDR3 bases are TGTGCCAGCAGTGAGAAGGGGCGCGGTTATGGCTACACCTTC. The whole variable domain, filled in from reference TRBV2 and TRBJ1-2, reads EPEVTQTPSHQVTQMGQEVILRCVPISNHLYFYWYRQILGQKVEFLVSFYNNEISEKSEIFDDQFSVERPDGSNFTLKIRSTKLEDSAMYFCASSEKGRGYGYTFGSGTRLTVV.

About this clone: A much larger clone lies a single base off, so this may be a read error. The rearrangement links TRBV11-3 to TRBJ1-3; 7 bases are a match to TRBD1. This CDR3 is built from 15 residues. Unmatched junction bases numbered 3, after V lost 4 bases and J lost 0 bases. Germline V gene lookup returns CDR1 SGHNT and CDR2 YENEEA. As DNA, the CDR3 is TGTGCCAGCAGCTCCGGGACAGCCTCTGGAAACACCATATATTTT. Its translation: CASSSGTASGNTIYF.

The CDR3 loop reads CASSRRAPRSTEAFF. CDR3 sequence (DNA): TGTGCCAGCAGCCGGAGGGCCCCGAGGAGCACTGAAGCTTTCTTT. V and J are TRBV7-2 and TRBJ1-1; D uncertain. Deletions cut 5 bases from V and 4 bases from J, with 17 bases between. Per the germline V gene, CDR1 is SGHTA and CDR2 is FQGNSA. The CDR3 has 15 residues.

The chain employs TRBV6-4 and TRBJ2-3, with TRBD2 matching over 8 bases. CDR3 length: 15 residues. The V segment lost 0 bases and the J segment 5 bases; nucleotides outside the gene matches: 4. Per the germline V gene, CDR1 is MRHNA and CDR2 is SNTAGT. The CDR3: CASSDSGGAGDTQYF. The CDR3 region has the DNA TGTGCCAGCAGTGACTCCGGGGGGGCGGGAGATACGCAGTATTTT.

The chain uses TRBV7-9 and TRBJ1-1; 9 nucleotides align to TRBD1. The CDR3 runs to 18 residues. CDR1 SEHNR and CDR2 FQNEAQ come from the germline V gene (reference sequence). The J segment lost 4 bases and the V segment lost 0 bases, leaving 12 bases of the junction unmatched. The CDR3 spells CASSLAEIRTGDFTEAFF. In DNA, the CDR3 is TGTGCCAGCAGCTTAGCGGAGATTCGGACAGGGGATTTCACTGAAGCTTTCTTT.

The chain carries TRBV10-3 and TRBJ1-1, with TRBD1 identical over 10 bases. The V gene end was trimmed by 10 bases and the J gene end by 1 base; junction bases not matched to a gene: 6. CDR1 and CDR2 (germline): ENHRY, SYGVKD. The CDR3 is made up of 14 amino acids. CDR3 in DNA: TGTGCCAGCGACAGGGGGCGCGGGAACACTGAAGCTTTCTTT. Translation gives CASDRGRGNTEAFF.

J is TRBJ1-2 and V is TRBV6-2 or TRBV6-3, with 11 bases fitting TRBD1. The germline V gene has CDR1 MNHEY and CDR2 SVGEGT. The CDR3 consists of 15 residues. The V gene end was trimmed by 6 bases and the J gene end by 3 bases; junction bases not matched to a gene: 6. CDR3 nucleotides: TGTGCCAGCAGCCCTACGGGACAGGGGGACTATGGCTACACCTTC. It codes for CASSPTGQGDYGYTF.

The chain carries TRBV7-6 and TRBJ1-3; 8 bases line up with TRBD1. Germline CDR1 reads SGHVS; CDR2 reads FNYEAQ. After removal of 4 bases from V and 2 bases from J, the junction contained 7 bases not matched to a gene. The CDR3 runs 16 residues. CDR3: CASSSYRGNTGNTIYF. In DNA, the CDR3 is TGTGCCAGCAGCTCCTACAGGGGGAACACTGGAAACACCATATATTTT.

This clone has only a few counts. This sequence joins TRBV27 and TRBJ2-7; D ambiguous. The germline CDR1 and CDR2 sequences are MNHEY and SMNVEV (reference sequence). The V gene lost 8 bases and the J gene lost 1 base, with 18 bases spanning the gap. This CDR3 region has 15 residues. The chain's CDR3 is CASAPSQAVSYEQYF. As DNA, the CDR3 is TGTGCCAGCGCTCCGTCGCAGGCCGTTTCCTACGAGCAGTACTTC.